The TCR beta chain under discussion was sequenced for a study of shared clonotypes between healthy human individuals. Study-wide background: CD8 memory received one plate per donor, CD8 naive two, CD4 memory three and CD4 naive three.

The naive CD8 population came from CD45RO-negative cells selected for CCR7, without terminally differentiated effector memory CD45RA+ cells. This was a deep-level run. The table came from immunoSEQ multiplex PCR; TCRdb's copy has only in-frame clones and leaves some out. There are roughly 2 million clones in the sample; approximately 94% occur only once, and more than 0.95% lies in the top ten. General study findings and limits: Among the subsets, naive ones generally showed larger estimated richness than memory ones.

Concerning this clone itself: Its specificity is not known.

V was clipped by 4 bases and J by 3 bases; unmatched bases: 3. CDR1 is ENHRY and CDR2 is SYGVKD in the germline V gene. This CDR3 is 13 amino acids long. The chain has TRBV10-3 and TRBJ2-7, with 7 bases that match TRBD2. The specimen was naive CD8+ T cells sorted from blood. The clonotype comes from a man between 18 and 35 years old in good health. The CDR3 protein is CAISGTSNYEQYF. The CDR3 DNA sequence: TGTGCCATCAGTGGGACTAGTAACTACGAGCAGTACTTC.